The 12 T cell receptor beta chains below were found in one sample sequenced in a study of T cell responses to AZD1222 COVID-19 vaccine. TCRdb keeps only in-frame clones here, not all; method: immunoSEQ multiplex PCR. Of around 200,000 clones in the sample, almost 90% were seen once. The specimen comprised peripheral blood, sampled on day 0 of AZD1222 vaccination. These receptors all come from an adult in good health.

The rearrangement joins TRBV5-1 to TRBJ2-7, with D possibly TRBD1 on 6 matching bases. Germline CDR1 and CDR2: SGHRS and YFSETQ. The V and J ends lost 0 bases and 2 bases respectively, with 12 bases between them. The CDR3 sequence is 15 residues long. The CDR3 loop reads CASSLGPGVTYEQYF. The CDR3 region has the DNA TGCGCCAGCAGCTTGGGTCCAGGGGTCACCTACGAGCAGTACTTC.

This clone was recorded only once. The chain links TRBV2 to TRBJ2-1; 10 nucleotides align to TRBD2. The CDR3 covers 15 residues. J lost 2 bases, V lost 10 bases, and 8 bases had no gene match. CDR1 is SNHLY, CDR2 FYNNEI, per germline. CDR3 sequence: CATLPLAGAYNEQFF. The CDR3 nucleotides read TGTGCCACCCTACCCCTAGCGGGAGCCTACAATGAGCAGTTCTTC.

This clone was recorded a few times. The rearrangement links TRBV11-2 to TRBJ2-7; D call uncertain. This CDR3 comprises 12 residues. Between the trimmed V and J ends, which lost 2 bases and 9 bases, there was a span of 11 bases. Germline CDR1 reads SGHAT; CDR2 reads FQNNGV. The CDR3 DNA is TGTGCCAGCAGCTTAATAGGCCAAGGGCAGTACTTC. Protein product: CASSLIGQGQYF.

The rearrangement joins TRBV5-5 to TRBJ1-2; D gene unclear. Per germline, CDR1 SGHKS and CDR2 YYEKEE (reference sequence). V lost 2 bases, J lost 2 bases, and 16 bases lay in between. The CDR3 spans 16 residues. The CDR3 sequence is CASSFVGRLENYGYTF. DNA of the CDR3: TGTGCCAGCAGCTTCGTCGGACGGCTAGAGAACTATGGCTACACCTTC. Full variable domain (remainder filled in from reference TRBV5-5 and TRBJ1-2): DAGVTQSPTHLIKTRGQQVTLRCSPISGHKSVSWYQQVLGQGPQFIFQYYEKEERGRGNFPDRFSARQFPNYSSELNVNALLLGDSALYLCASSFVGRLENYGYTFGSGTRLTVV.

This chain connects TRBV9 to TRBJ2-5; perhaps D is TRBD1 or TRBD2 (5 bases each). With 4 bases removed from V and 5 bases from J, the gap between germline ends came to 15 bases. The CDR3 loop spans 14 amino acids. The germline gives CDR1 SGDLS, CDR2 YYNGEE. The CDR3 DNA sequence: TGTGCCAGCAGCCCAGGGAGAGTAGGGGAGACCCAGTACTTC. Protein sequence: CASSPGRVGETQYF.

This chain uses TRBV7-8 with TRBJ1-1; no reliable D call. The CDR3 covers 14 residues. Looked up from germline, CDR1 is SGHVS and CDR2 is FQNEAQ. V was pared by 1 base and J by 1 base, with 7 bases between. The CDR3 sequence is CASSLGWENTEAFF. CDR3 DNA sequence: TGTGCCAGCAGCTTAGGGTGGGAGAACACTGAAGCTTTCTTT.

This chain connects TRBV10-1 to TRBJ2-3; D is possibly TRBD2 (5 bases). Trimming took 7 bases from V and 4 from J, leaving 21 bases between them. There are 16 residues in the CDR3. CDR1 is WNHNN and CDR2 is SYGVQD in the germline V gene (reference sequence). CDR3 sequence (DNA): TGCGCCAGCAACGCCGGAAGGTCCTCCGGGGCAGATACGCAGTATTTT. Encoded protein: CASNAGRSSGADTQYF.

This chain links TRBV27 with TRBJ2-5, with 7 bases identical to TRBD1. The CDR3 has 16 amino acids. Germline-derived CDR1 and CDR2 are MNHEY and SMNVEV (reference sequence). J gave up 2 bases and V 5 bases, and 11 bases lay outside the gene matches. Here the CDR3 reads CASSPTPGTVQETQYF. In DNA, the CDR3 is TGTGCCAGCAGTCCAACACCCGGGACAGTACAAGAGACCCAGTACTTC.

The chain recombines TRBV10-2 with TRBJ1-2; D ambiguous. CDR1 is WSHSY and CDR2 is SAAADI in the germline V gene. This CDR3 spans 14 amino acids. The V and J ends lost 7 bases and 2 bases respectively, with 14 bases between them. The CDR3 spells CASMGPEDNYGYTF. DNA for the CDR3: TGCGCCAGCATGGGCCCTGAGGACAACTATGGCTACACCTTC.

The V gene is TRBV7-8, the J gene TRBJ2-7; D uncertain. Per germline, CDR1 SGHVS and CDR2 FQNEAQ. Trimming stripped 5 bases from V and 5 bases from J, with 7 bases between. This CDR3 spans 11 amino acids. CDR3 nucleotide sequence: TGTGCCAGCAGCCCTGGCCACGAGCAGTACTTC. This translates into CASSPGHEQYF. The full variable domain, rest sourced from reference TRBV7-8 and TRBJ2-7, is GAGVSQSPRYKVAKRGQDVALRCDPISGHVSLFWYQQALGQGPEFLTYFQNEAQLDKSGLPSDRFFAERPEGSVSTLKIQRTQQEDSAVYLCASSPGHEQYFGPGTRLTVT.

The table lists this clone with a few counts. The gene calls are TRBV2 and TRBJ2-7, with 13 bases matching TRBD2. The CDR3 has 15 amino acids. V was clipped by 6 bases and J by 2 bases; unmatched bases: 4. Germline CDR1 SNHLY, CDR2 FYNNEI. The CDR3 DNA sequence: TGTGCCAGCAGGTTACTAGCGGGAGGGCCCTACGAGCAGTACTTC. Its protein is CASRLLAGGPYEQYF.

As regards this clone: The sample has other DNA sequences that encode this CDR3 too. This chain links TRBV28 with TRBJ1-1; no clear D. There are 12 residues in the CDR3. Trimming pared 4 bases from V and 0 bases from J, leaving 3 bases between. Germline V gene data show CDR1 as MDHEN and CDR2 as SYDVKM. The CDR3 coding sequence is TGTGCCAGCAGTTCAGTGAACACTGAAGCTTTCTTT. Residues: CASSSVNTEAFF.